This T cell receptor (beta chain) was sequenced during a study of technical replicates of blood from several donors (dated by TCRdb to 2015 to 2018). The method behind the library was the immunoSEQ multiplex PCR assay. In its TCRdb copy, this immuneACCESS table keeps in-frame sequences only and misses some clones. Where compared with another copy, unresolved V genes explain less than half of these, and the others have no known cause. The sample table shows around 93,000 clones, and approximately 95% are seen once. The top ten clones comprise around 0.36% of the sample. This clone was recorded a few times. Its antigen remains undetermined. Per-base quality was not reported, and no clone a single base away is much larger than it. Trimming accounts for 6 bases at V and 2 bases at J, while the number of junction bases matched to no gene is 0. As encoded in the germline V gene (reference sequence), CDR1 is SEHNR while CDR2 is FQNEAQ. From its cysteine to its phenylalanine, the CDR3 spans 13 amino acids. CDR3 DNA only is kept here, 39 bases in frame from base 1.

This sequence was found in a human donor in good health. Source material: T cells isolated from PBMCs. The chain was built from TRBV7-9 and TRBJ2-7, with 11 junctional bases fitting TRBD2. The nucleotides are TGTGCCAGCAGTAGCGGGAGGGCCTACGAGCAGTACTTC. Its amino acids are CASSSGRAYEQYF. Where the CDR3 stops, the reference TRBV7-9 and TRBJ2-7 genes take over; the full variable domain is DTGVSQNPRHKITKRGQNVTFRCDPISEHNRLYWYRQTLGQGPEFLTYFQNEAQLEKSRLLSDRFSAERPKGSFSTLEIQRTEQGDSAMYLCASSSGRAYEQYFGPGTRLTVT.